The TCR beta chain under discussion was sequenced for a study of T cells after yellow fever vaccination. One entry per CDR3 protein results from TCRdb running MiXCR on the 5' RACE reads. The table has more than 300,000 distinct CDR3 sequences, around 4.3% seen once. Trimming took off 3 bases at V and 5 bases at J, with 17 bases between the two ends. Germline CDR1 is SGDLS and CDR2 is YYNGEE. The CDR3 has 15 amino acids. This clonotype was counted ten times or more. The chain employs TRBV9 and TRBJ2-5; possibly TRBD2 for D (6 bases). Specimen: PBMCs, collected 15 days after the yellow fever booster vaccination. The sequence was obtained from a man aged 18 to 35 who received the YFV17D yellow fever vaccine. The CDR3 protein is CASSAPAAGSETQYF. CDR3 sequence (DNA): TGTGCCAGCAGCGCCCCCGCGGCGGGGAGCGAGACCCAGTACTTC.